The 26 T cell receptor beta chains listed next were all sequenced from one sample in a study of beta chain features in type 1 diabetes. Overall study results and limits: People with Type 1 diabetes carried modestly yet significantly shorter TCRB CDR3s in all four CD4+ subsets.

No antigen has been identified for these receptors. Reverse transcription of all isolated RNA meant that expressed TCRB transcripts were sequenced. The protocol was immunoSEQ multiplex PCR, while the TCRdb copy is restricted to in-frame clones and leaves out a portion. Here the sample spans approximately 160,000 clones, 9% to 12% being singletons. The sample consisted of central memory CD4+ T cells from blood. These receptor sequences come from a man aged 30 to 45 with type 1 diabetes.

This clone was found a few times. The chain is built from TRBV9 and TRBJ1-1, with 7 bases fitting TRBD1. Germline lookup yields CDR1 SGDLS and CDR2 YYNGEE. V lost 3 bases and J lost 0; bases outside the gene matches: 5. The CDR3 has 15 residues. In DNA, the CDR3 is TGTGCCAGCAGCGCTTCAGGGGGGCTGAACACTGAAGCTTTCTTT. Its protein product is CASSASGGLNTEAFF.

This rearrangement joins TRBV28 to TRBJ2-4, with D perhaps matching TRBD2 (5 bases). This CDR3 is built from 13 residues. V shed 3 bases and J shed 4 bases, with 7 bases lying between them. CDR1 and CDR2 (germline): MDHEN, SYDVKM. The CDR3 loop is CASSFSGKNIQYF. The CDR3 DNA reads TGTGCCAGCAGTTTCAGCGGTAAAAACATTCAGTACTTC.

This clone was seen a handful of times. The chain couples TRBV7-2 to TRBJ1-1, with a weak D call TRBD1 (5 bases). CDR3 length: 14 residues. V was pared by 3 bases and J by 2 bases, with 10 bases between. Germline-derived CDR1 and CDR2 are SGHTA and FQGNSA. CDR3 amino acids: CASSLAGLNTEAFF. As DNA, the CDR3 is TGTGCCAGCAGCTTGGCGGGGCTTAACACTGAAGCTTTCTTT. Filled out from reference TRBV7-2 and TRBJ1-1, the complete variable domain reads GAGVSQSPSNKVTEKGKDVELRCDPISGHTALYWYRQSLGQGLEFLIYFQGNSAPDKSGLPSDRFSAERTGGSVSTLTIQRTQQEDSAVYLCASSLAGLNTEAFFGQGTRLTVV.

The chain joins TRBV30 to TRBJ2-5; 9 bases match TRBD2. CDR1 GTSNPN and CDR2 SVGIG come from the germline V gene (reference sequence). CDR3 size: 15 residues. J gave up 5 bases and V 4 bases, and 11 bases lay outside the gene matches. The CDR3 DNA reads TGTGCCTGGAATCGCGGCGGGGGGGGAGGGGAGACCCAGTACTTC. As protein: CAWNRGGGGGETQYF.

The chain uses TRBV28 and TRBJ2-3; D perhaps matches TRBD2 (6 bases). Trimming took off 1 base at V and 0 bases at J, with 8 bases between the two ends. Germline loops: CDR1 MDHEN, CDR2 SYDVKM. This CDR3 has 15 residues. The CDR3 bases are TGTGCCAGCAGTTTATTCAGCGGGAGCACAGATACGCAGTATTTT. Translated: CASSLFSGSTDTQYF.

The chain recombines TRBV5-1 with TRBJ2-3; 9 nucleotides agree with TRBD2. In germline, CDR1 is SGHRS, CDR2 YFSETQ. J lost 1 base, V lost 2 bases, and 8 bases had no gene match. This CDR3 has 17 residues. CDR3 sequence (DNA): TGCGCCAGCAGCTTCGCTAGCGGGAATGGGGGCACAGATACGCAGTATTTT. Residues: CASSFASGNGGTDTQYF.

The rearrangement uses TRBV2 and TRBJ2-3; 7 bases agree with TRBD2. The CDR3 length is 13 residues. Losses at the gene ends were 10 bases for V and 2 bases for J; bases not matched to a gene: 6. Germline V lookup: CDR1 SNHLY, CDR2 FYNNEI. CDR3 in amino acids: CATAGTNTDTQYF. Written as DNA, the CDR3 is TGTGCCACCGCCGGGACTAACACAGATACGCAGTATTTT. Using reference TRBV2 and TRBJ2-3 for the parts outside the CDR3, the full variable domain is EPEVTQTPSHQVTQMGQEVILRCVPISNHLYFYWYRQILGQKVEFLVSFYNNEISEKSEIFDDQFSVERPDGSNFTLKIRSTKLEDSAMYFCATAGTNTDTQYFGPGTRLTVL.

The chain is built from TRBV30 and TRBJ2-5; D not certain. Trimming pared 2 bases from V and 4 bases from J, leaving 8 bases between. Germline lookup yields CDR1 GTSNPN and CDR2 SVGIG (reference sequence). The CDR3 is made up of 12 amino acids. The CDR3 region is CAWSILRETQYF. In DNA, the CDR3 is TGTGCCTGGAGTATCCTCCGAGAGACCCAGTACTTC.

This clone has a handful of counts. The chain couples TRBV4-3 to TRBJ1-4; D is unresolved. The CDR3 extends over 16 amino acids. Germline V CDR1 and CDR2: LGHNA, YSLEER. Deletions cut 0 bases from V and 4 bases from J, with 12 bases between. The CDR3 reads CASSQDFWQVNEKLFF. As DNA, the CDR3 is TGCGCCAGCAGCCAAGATTTTTGGCAGGTTAATGAAAAACTGTTTTTT.

This clone was observed a handful of times. The V gene is TRBV5-1, the J gene TRBJ1-1, with D maybe TRBD1 (6 bases). The germline CDR1 and CDR2 sequences are SGHRS and YFSETQ. The CDR3 consists of 14 residues. V was shortened by 0 bases and J by 5 bases, with 11 bases between the two germline ends. In nucleotides, the CDR3 is TGCGCCAGCAGCTTGGACCAGGGGCCTACTGAAGCTTTCTTT. This sequence encodes CASSLDQGPTEAFF. Filled out from reference TRBV5-1 and TRBJ1-1, the complete variable domain reads KAGVTQTPRYLIKTRGQQVTLSCSPISGHRSVSWYQQTPGQGLQFLFEYFSETQRNKGNFPGRFSGRQFSNSRSEMNVSTLELGDSALYLCASSLDQGPTEAFFGQGTRLTVV.

CDR3 sequence reads: CASSSRTNNEQFF. The CDR3 DNA reads as TGCGCCAGCAGCAGCCGAACCAACAATGAGCAGTTCTTC. This chain connects TRBV4-1 to TRBJ2-1, with D uncertain. V was clipped by 5 bases and J by 5 bases, with 10 bases between them. This CDR3 is built from 13 residues. Looked up from germline, CDR1 is MGHRA and CDR2 is YSYEKL.

J is TRBJ2-7 and V is TRBV7-2, with 7 bases that match TRBD2. CDR3 length: 14 residues. V was pared by 1 base and J by 2 bases, with 2 bases of the junction left unmatched. Germline lookup yields CDR1 SGHTA and CDR2 FQGNSA. The chain's CDR3 is CASSLGGLAYEQYF. The DNA of the CDR3 is TGTGCCAGCAGCTTAGGAGGACTAGCCTACGAGCAGTACTTC.

This clone was picked up a small number of times. The chain recombines TRBV7-9 with TRBJ2-7; 15 nucleotides match TRBD2. Germline CDR1 is SEHNR and CDR2 is FQNEAQ (reference sequence). V dropped 5 bases and J dropped 6; count of bases not matched to a gene: 5. The CDR3 is 15 amino acids. CDR3 coding DNA: TGTGCCAGCAGCCCCCGGACTAGCGGGAGGGCCGAGCAGTACTTC. Residues: CASSPRTSGRAEQYF. Supplemented by reference TRBV7-9 and TRBJ2-7, the full variable domain reads DTGVSQNPRHKITKRGQNVTFRCDPISEHNRLYWYRQTLGQGPEFLTYFQNEAQLEKSRLLSDRFSAERPKGSFSTLEIQRTEQGDSAMYLCASSPRTSGRAEQYFGPGTRLTVT.

This clone was picked up a small number of times. The chain links TRBV6-1 to TRBJ2-5; 9 bases fit TRBD2. With V trimmed by 11 bases and J by 3 bases, 7 bases remained unmatched. From germline, CDR1 is MNHNS and CDR2 SASEGT. This CDR3 has 13 residues. The CDR3 spells CAGESSGEETQYF. In DNA, the CDR3 is TGTGCCGGGGAATCTAGCGGGGAAGAGACCCAGTACTTC.

The table lists this clone with a few counts. The chain employs TRBV30 and TRBJ2-5; 15 bases are shared with TRBD2. The trim removed 8 bases at V and 4 bases at J, leaving 5 bases unmatched. Germline V gene sequence: CDR1 GTSNPN, CDR2 SVGIG (reference sequence). The CDR3 spans 14 residues. The CDR3, as DNA: TGTGCCCTGGGGGGACTAGCGGGAGGAGAGACCCAGTACTTC. Translating gives CALGGLAGGETQYF.

This clone has more than one count but fewer than ten. V usage is TRBV19 and J usage is TRBJ2-2; D remains ambiguous. CDR3 length equals 14 residues. CDR1 is LNHDA and CDR2 is SQIVND in the germline V gene (reference sequence). Deletions cut 2 bases from V and 1 base from J, with 5 bases between. The CDR3, as DNA: TGTGCCAGTAGTATAATCGGGAACACCGGGGAGCTGTTTTTT. Amino acid sequence: CASSIIGNTGELFF.

This clone has just a few counts. The V gene is TRBV28, the J gene TRBJ2-5; the D is unclear. The CDR3 runs 11 residues. V was cut by 2 bases and J by 4 bases, with 2 bases left in between. Germline CDR1 and CDR2: MDHEN and SYDVKM. CDR3 bases: TGTGCCAGCAGTTTACTAGAGACCCAGTACTTC. This translates into CASSLLETQYF.

V is TRBV7-2 and J is TRBJ2-1; D possibly corresponds to TRBD1 (5 bases). Germline CDR1 and CDR2: SGHTA and FQGNSA. Trimming pared 3 bases from V and 3 bases from J, leaving 18 bases between. The CDR3 is 17 residues long. In DNA, the CDR3 is TGTGCCAGCAGCTTCAGGATGCCCCAGGGATACTACAATGAGCAGTTCTTC. It yields the protein CASSFRMPQGYYNEQFF.

The chain links TRBV6-5 to TRBJ2-2; 7 bases match TRBD2. In germline, CDR1 is MNHEY, CDR2 SVGAGI. This CDR3 has 14 amino acids. The ends lost 3 bases at V and 6 bases at J; junction bases unmatched: 4. The CDR3 loop reads CASSYGLGSGELFF. CDR3 in DNA: TGTGCCAGCAGTTATGGACTAGGGTCCGGGGAGCTGTTTTTT.

The chain joins TRBV7-3 to TRBJ2-3; the D gene is possibly TRBD2 (5 bases). The CDR3 extends over 15 amino acids. Germline V lookup: CDR1 SGHTA, CDR2 FQGTGA. V lost 8 bases, J lost 0 bases, and 15 bases lay in between. The CDR3 region has the DNA TGTGCCAGCTCCGTTGTCCTAGCTAGCACAGATACGCAGTATTTT. Protein product: CASSVVLASTDTQYF.

The chain carries TRBV5-4 and TRBJ2-3, with TRBD2 matching 10 bases. This CDR3 has 16 amino acids. Germline V gene sequence: CDR1 SGHNT, CDR2 YYREEE (reference sequence). V shed 2 bases and J 0 bases; nucleotides not matched to a gene: 3. The CDR3 region has the DNA TGTGCCAGCAGCTTACGACTAGCGGGTAGCACAGATACGCAGTATTTT. It translates to CASSLRLAGSTDTQYF.

This clone was picked up a small number of times. The chain couples TRBV7-9 to TRBJ1-1; no firm D call. This CDR3 has 12 amino acids. Trimming removed 6 bases at V and 3 bases at J, with 8 bases between. Germline CDR1 and CDR2: SEHNR and FQNEAQ (reference sequence). CDR3 residues: CASRGVYTEAFF. CDR3 in DNA: TGTGCCAGCAGGGGAGTATACACTGAAGCTTTCTTT.

This clone occurred a few times. The chain has TRBV5-1 and TRBJ2-1; TRBD2 aligns across 8 bases. Germline V gene lookup returns CDR1 SGHRS and CDR2 YFSETQ. This CDR3 spans 15 amino acids. V lost 0 bases and J lost 4; bases outside the gene matches: 3. The CDR3 region has the DNA TGCGCCAGCAGCTTGGGTAGCGGGATGTACAATGAGCAGTTCTTC. Amino acids: CASSLGSGMYNEQFF.

The chain carries TRBV7-2 and TRBJ2-5, with a weak D call TRBD1 (5 bases). CDR1 SGHTA and CDR2 FQGNSA come from the germline V gene. Trimming cost V 3 bases and J 9 bases, with 17 bases left between them. This CDR3 has 14 amino acids. The DNA for the CDR3 is TGTGCCAGCAGCTTGGGTGGCCAGGACATTCCCCAGTACTTC. Residues: CASSLGGQDIPQYF.

The gene calls are TRBV18 and TRBJ2-1, with 8 bases aligning to TRBD2. The CDR3 is 17 amino acids. The V gene end was trimmed by 0 bases and the J gene end by 0 bases; junction bases not matched to a gene: 4. Germline assignment: CDR1 KGHSH and CDR2 LQKENI. The CDR3 is CASSPPSGGNSYNEQFF. The CDR3 DNA is TGTGCCAGCTCACCACCAAGCGGGGGAAACTCCTACAATGAGCAGTTCTTC.

The J gene is TRBJ2-7, the V gene TRBV4-3; 9 nucleotides align to TRBD1. Trimming at V came to 1 base and at J to 3 bases, leaving 7 bases not matched to a gene. Germline V gene lookup returns CDR1 LGHNA and CDR2 YSLEER. The length of the CDR3 is 16 residues. The CDR3 here is CASSQAWTGVFYEQYF. The CDR3 region has the DNA TGCGCCAGCAGCCAAGCTTGGACAGGGGTATTCTACGAGCAGTACTTC.